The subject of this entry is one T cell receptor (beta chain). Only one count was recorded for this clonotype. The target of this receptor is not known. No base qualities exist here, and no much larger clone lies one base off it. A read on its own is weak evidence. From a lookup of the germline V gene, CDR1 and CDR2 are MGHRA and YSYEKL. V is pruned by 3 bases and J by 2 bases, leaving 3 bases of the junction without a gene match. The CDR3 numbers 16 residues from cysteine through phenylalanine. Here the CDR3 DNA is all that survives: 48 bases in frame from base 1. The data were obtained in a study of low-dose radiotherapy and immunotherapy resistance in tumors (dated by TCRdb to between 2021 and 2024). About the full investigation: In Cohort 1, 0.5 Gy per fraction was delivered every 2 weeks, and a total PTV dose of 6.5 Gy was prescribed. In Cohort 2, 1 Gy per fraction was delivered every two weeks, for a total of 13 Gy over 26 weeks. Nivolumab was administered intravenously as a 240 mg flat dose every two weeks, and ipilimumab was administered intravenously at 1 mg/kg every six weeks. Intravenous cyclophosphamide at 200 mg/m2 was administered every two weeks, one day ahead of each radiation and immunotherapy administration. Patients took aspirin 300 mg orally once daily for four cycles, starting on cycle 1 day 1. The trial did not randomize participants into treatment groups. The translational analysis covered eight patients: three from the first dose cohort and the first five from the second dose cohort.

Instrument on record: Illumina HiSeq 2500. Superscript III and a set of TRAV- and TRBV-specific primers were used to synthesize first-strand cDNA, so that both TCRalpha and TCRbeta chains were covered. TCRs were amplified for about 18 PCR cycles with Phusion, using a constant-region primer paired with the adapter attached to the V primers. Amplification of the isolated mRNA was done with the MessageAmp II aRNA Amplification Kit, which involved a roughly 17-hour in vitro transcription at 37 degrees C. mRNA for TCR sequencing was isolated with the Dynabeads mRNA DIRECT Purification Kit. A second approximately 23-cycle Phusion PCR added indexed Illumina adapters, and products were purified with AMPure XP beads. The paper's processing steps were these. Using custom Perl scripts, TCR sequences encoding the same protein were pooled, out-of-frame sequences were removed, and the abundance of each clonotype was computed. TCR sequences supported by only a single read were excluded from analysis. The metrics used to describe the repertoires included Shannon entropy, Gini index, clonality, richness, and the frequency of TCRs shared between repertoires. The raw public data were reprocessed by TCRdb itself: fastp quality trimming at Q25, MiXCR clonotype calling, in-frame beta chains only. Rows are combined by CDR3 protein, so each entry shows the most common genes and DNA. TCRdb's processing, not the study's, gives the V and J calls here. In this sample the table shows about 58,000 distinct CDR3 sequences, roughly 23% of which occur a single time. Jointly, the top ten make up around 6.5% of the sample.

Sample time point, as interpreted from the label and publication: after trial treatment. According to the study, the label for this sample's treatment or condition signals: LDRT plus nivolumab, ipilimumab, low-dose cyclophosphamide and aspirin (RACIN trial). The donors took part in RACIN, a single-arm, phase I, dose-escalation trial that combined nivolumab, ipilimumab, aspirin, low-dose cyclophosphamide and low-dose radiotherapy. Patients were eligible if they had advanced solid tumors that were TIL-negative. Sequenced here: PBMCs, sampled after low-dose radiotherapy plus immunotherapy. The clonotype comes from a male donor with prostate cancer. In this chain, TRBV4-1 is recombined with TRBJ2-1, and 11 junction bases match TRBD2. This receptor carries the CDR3 CASSHEGLAAYNEQFF. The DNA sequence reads TGCGCCAGCAGCCACGAGGGACTAGCGGCCTACAATGAGCAGTTCTTC.